Each of the 10 T cell receptor beta chains below was sequenced from the same sample in a study of response to subunit inactivated influenza vaccine. TCRdb used MiXCR to reprocess the RT-PCR reads, holding one entry per CDR3 protein. Among approximately 500,000 distinct CDR3 sequences listed, under 15% were seen once. Sequenced here: PBMCs from blood, sampled 35 to 45 days after vaccination. The source is a man aged 50-59 years who received an inactivated influenza vaccine.

This clonotype was counted only a few times. One end of the junction does not line up with germline, which may come from a read error. J is TRBJ1-2 and V is TRBV2; D gene ambiguous. Germline CDR1 is SNHLY and CDR2 is FYNNEI. CDR3 size: 9 residues. The CDR3 sequence: CAPQKDRDF. The CDR3 DNA sequence: TGTGCCCCACAAAAGGACCGGGACTTC. Full variable domain (outside the CDR3, taken from reference TRBV2 and TRBJ1-2): EPEVTQTPSHQVTQMGQEVILRCVPISNHLYFYWYRQILGQKVEFLVSFYNNEISEKSEIFDDQFSVERPDGSNFTLKIRSTKLEDSAMYFCAPQKDRDFGSGTRLTVV.

This clonotype appeared a few times. The V call is TRBV5-1, the J call TRBJ2-3; 7 bases match TRBD2. The J segment lost 2 bases and the V segment lost 0 bases, leaving 6 bases of the junction unmatched. The germline V gene encodes CDR1 SGHRS and CDR2 YFSETQ. The CDR3 contains 16 residues. The CDR3 protein is CASSLDPAGPTDTQYF. The CDR3 DNA follows: TGCGCCAGCAGCTTGGATCCAGCGGGGCCCACAGATACGCAGTATTTT. The full variable domain, completed using reference TRBV5-1 and TRBJ2-3, is KAGVTQTPRYLIKTRGQQVTLSCSPISGHRSVSWYQQTPGQGLQFLFEYFSETQRNKGNFPGRFSGRQFSNSRSEMNVSTLELGDSALYLCASSLDPAGPTDTQYFGPGTRLTVL.

In its sample, this clonotype was seen many times. The J gene is TRBJ2-2, the V gene TRBV7-2; a weak D match, TRBD2 (7 bases). The CDR3 has 14 amino acids. The germline V gene encodes CDR1 SGHTA and CDR2 FQGNSA. V lost 7 bases, J lost 4 bases, and 13 bases lay in between. As DNA, the CDR3 is TGTGCCAGCAAGGGGGGGCCAAGCACCGGGGAGCTGTTTTTT. Translation: CASKGGPSTGELFF.

The genes are TRBV7-6 and TRBJ2-5, with 7 positions matching TRBD1. Germline values: CDR1 SGHVS, CDR2 FNYEAQ. CDR3 length: 14 residues. V gave up 3 bases and J gave up 4 bases; unmatched junction bases: 5. The chain's CDR3 is CASSFPHRGETQYF. The CDR3 bases are TGTGCCAGCAGCTTCCCTCACAGGGGAGAGACCCAGTACTTC.

The chain is built from TRBV5-1 and TRBJ2-1; TRBD2 is a possible D gene (6 bases). Germline CDR1 and CDR2: SGHRS and YFSETQ. Trimming removed 6 bases from V and 6 bases from J, with 19 bases in between. The CDR3 extends over 15 amino acids. The CDR3 sequence: CASNSGTSSSNEQFF. The CDR3 DNA reads TGCGCCAGCAACTCAGGGACTTCTAGCAGCAATGAGCAGTTCTTC.

The V call is TRBV5-5, the J call TRBJ2-5; a possible D gene is TRBD1 (6 bases). The ends were cut back, 1 base at V and 2 bases at J, with 15 bases in the middle. CDR1 and CDR2 from the germline V gene are SGHKS and YYEKEE (reference sequence). CDR3 length: 16 residues. CDR3 sequence: CASSLLRQAVQETQYF. The CDR3 bases are TGTGCCAGCAGCTTGTTGAGACAGGCCGTTCAAGAGACCCAGTACTTC.

This sequence joins TRBV4-1 and TRBJ1-2; 9 bases line up with TRBD1. Germline CDR1 is MGHRA and CDR2 is YSYEKL. The J segment lost 8 bases and the V segment lost 1 base, leaving 11 bases of the junction unmatched. This CDR3 is 16 amino acids long. CDR3 amino acids: CASSQVPGQGLGGYTF. CDR3 sequence (DNA): TGCGCCAGCAGCCAAGTCCCGGGACAGGGATTGGGAGGCTACACCTTC.

The J gene is TRBJ2-1, the V gene TRBV4-3; TRBD2 matches at 11 bases. This CDR3 contains 16 residues. The germline gives CDR1 LGHNA, CDR2 YSLEER. V lost 2 bases, J lost 5 bases, and 5 bases stayed unmatched. CDR3 loop: CASSQTTSGRHNEQFF. The CDR3 nucleotides read TGCGCCAGCAGCCAAACAACTAGCGGGAGACACAATGAGCAGTTCTTC.

J is TRBJ2-7 and V is TRBV13; 10 nucleotides align to TRBD2. Germline V gene lookup returns CDR1 PRHDT and CDR2 FYEKMQ (reference sequence). This CDR3 is 15 amino acids long. V gave up 1 base and J gave up 4 bases; unmatched junction bases: 4. DNA for the CDR3: TGTGCCAGCAGCTTAGTCCTAGCGGGAGTTTACGAGCAGTACTTC. This sequence encodes CASSLVLAGVYEQYF.

The chain couples TRBV7-9 to TRBJ2-7; 8 bases fit TRBD1. The V gene's germline CDR1 is SEHNR and CDR2 FQNEAQ (reference sequence). The CDR3 is 16 residues long. V dropped 2 bases and J dropped 2; count of bases not matched to a gene: 8. The CDR3 spells CASSLNRDRFPYEQYF. The DNA for the CDR3 is TGTGCCAGCAGCTTAAACCGGGACAGGTTTCCCTACGAGCAGTACTTC.